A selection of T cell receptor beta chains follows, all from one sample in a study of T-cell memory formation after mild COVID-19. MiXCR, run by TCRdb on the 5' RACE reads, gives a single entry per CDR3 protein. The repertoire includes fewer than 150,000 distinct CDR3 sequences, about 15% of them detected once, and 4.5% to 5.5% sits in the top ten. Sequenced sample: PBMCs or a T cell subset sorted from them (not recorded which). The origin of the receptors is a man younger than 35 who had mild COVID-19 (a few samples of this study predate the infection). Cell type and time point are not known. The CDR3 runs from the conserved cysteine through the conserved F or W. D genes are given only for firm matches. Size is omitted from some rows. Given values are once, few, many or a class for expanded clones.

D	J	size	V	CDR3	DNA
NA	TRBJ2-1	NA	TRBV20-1	CSARDNEQFF	TGCAGTGCTAGAGATAATGAGCAGTTCTTC
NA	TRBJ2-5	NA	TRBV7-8	CASSPMTTQETLYF	TGTGCCAGCAGCCCAATGACTACCCAAGAGACCCTGTACTTC
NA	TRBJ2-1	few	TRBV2	CASSQVNNEQFF	TGTGCCAGCAGCCAGGTAAACAATGAGCAGTTCTTC
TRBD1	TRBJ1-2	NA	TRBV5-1	CASSWGQGRGYTF	TGCGCCAGCAGCTGGGGACAGGGCCGTGGCTACACCTTC
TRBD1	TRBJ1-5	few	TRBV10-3	CAISNKRDRNQPQHF	TGTGCCATCAGCAACAAACGGGACAGAAATCAGCCCCAGCATTTT
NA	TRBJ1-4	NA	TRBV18	CASSPGINEKLFF	TGTGCCAGCTCACCCGGCATAAATGAAAAACTGTTTTTT
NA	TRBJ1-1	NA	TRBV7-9	CASSPFRGSGTEAFF	TGTGCCAGCAGCCCGTTCCGGGGTTCGGGCACTGAAGCTTTCTTT
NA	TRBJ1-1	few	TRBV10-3	CAISESKGRTEAFF	TGTGCCATCAGTGAGTCGAAAGGGAGGACTGAAGCTTTCTTT
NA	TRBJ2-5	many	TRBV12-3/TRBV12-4	CASSNWGGWQETQYF	TGTGCCAGCAGCAACTGGGGTGGTTGGCAAGAGACCCAGTACTTC
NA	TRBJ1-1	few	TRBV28	CASSPRGGANTEAFF	TGTGCCAGCAGCCCAAGGGGGGGGGCTAACACTGAAGCTTTCTTT
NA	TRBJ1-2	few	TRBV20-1	CSASRESNYGYTF	TGCAGTGCCAGCAGGGAGTCTAACTATGGCTACACCTTC
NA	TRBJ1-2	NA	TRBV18	CASSPAPGELNYGYTF	TGTGCCAGCTCACCCGCCCCTGGAGAACTCAACTATGGCTACACCTTC
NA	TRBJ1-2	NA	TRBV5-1	CASSLTSINYGYTF	TGCGCCAGCAGCTTAACATCTATCAACTATGGCTACACCTTC
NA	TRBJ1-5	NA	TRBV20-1	CSATRDMNQPQHF	TGCAGTGCTACCCGGGACATGAATCAGCCCCAGCATTTT
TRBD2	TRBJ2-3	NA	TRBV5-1	CASGSGAGGPDTQYF	TGCGCCAGCGGCTCGGGAGCGGGGGGGCCGGATACGCAGTATTTT
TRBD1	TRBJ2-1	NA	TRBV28	CASRTKAGQGAYNEQFF	TGTGCCAGCAGGACGAAGGCGGGACAGGGGGCCTACAATGAGCAGTTCTTC
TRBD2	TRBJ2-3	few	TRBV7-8	CASSFASGGGLSTDTQYF	TGTGCCAGCAGCTTCGCTAGCGGGGGGGGGCTTAGCACAGATACGCAGTATTTT
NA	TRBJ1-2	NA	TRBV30	CAWTQGFYGYTF	TGTGCCTGGACGCAGGGTTTCTATGGCTACACCTTC
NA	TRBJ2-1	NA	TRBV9	CASSRGAATGDEQFF	TGTGCCAGCAGCAGAGGGGCGGCCACGGGCGATGAGCAGTTCTTC
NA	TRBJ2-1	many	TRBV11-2	CASSLMEGRMNEQFF	TGTGCCAGCAGCTTAATGGAAGGAAGGATGAATGAGCAGTTCTTC
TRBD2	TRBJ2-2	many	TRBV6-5	CASSYTGTSTGELFF	TGTGCCAGCAGTTATACCGGGACTAGCACCGGGGAGCTGTTTTTT
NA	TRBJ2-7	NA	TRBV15	CATSPAGTYEQYF	TGTGCCACAAGTCCGGCAGGGACCTACGAGCAGTACTTC
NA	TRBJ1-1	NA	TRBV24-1	CATEEVPGAEAFF	TGTGCCACCGAAGAAGTTCCGGGGGCTGAAGCTTTCTTT
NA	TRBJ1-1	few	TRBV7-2	CASSFLHGFEAFF	TGTGCCAGCAGCTTTTTACACGGTTTTGAAGCTTTCTTT
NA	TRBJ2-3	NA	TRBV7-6	CASSYAGAGTDTQYF	TGTGCCAGCAGTTATGCGGGGGCGGGCACAGATACGCAGTATTTT
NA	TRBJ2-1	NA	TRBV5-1	CASSPGLHSLYNEQFF	TGCGCCAGCAGCCCGGGACTCCACTCGTTGTACAATGAGCAGTTCTTC
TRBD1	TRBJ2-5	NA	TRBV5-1	CASKRQGAMETQYF	TGCGCCAGCAAAAGGCAGGGGGCGATGGAGACCCAGTACTTC
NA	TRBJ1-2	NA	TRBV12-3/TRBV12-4	CASNLGPGRLFGYTF	TGTGCCAGCAACCTCGGACCCGGCCGCTTGTTTGGCTACACCTTC
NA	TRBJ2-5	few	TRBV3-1	CASSFNQVGVEETQYF	TGTGCCAGCAGCTTCAACCAGGTGGGGGTGGAGGAGACCCAGTACTTC
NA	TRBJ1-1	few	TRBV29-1	CSVRSELNTEAFF	TGCAGCGTAAGGTCCGAACTGAACACTGAAGCTTTCTTT
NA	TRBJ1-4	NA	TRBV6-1	CAMATGDGNEKLFF	TGTGCCATGGCGACGGGGGACGGGAATGAAAAACTGTTTTTT
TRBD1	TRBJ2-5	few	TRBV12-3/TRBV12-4	CASSPTGGPETQYF	TGTGCCAGCAGCCCGACAGGGGGTCCAGAGACCCAGTACTTC
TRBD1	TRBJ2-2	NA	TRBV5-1	CASSPGGQGATGELFF	TGCGCCAGCAGCCCTGGGGGACAGGGGGCCACCGGGGAGCTGTTTTTT
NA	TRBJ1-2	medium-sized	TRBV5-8	CASSLYAGPGYTF	TGTGCCAGCAGCTTGTACGCAGGGCCAGGCTACACCTTC
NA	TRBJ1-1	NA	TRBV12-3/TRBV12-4	CASREVGGSEAFF	TGTGCCAGCAGGGAGGTAGGGGGGTCTGAAGCTTTCTTT
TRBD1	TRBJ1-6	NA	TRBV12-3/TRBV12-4	CASSGQGGHSPLHF	TGTGCCAGCAGCGGACAGGGAGGTCATTCACCCCTCCACTTT
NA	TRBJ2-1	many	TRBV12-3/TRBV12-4	CASSPQFVGGEQFF	TGTGCCAGCAGTCCTCAATTCGTGGGTGGGGAGCAGTTCTTC
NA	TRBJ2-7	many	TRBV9	CASKYWEQYF	TGTGCCAGCAAGTACTGGGAGCAGTACTTC
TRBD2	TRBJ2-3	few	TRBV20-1	CSATRASGGDTQYF	TGCAGTGCTACCCGGGCTAGCGGGGGTGATACGCAGTATTTT
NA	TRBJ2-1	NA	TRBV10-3	CAIRGLDDNEQFF	TGTGCCATCAGGGGCCTAGATGACAATGAGCAGTTCTTC
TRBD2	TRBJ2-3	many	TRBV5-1	CASSLQRGRTDTQYF	TGCGCCAGCAGCTTGCAGCGGGGGCGCACAGATACGCAGTATTTT
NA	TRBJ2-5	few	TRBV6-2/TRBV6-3	CASRQHNQETQYF	TGTGCCAGCAGACAGCACAACCAAGAGACCCAGTACTTC
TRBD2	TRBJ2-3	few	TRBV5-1	CASSLSAGGGTDTQYF	TGCGCCAGCAGCTTGTCCGCGGGGGGCGGTACAGATACGCAGTATTTT
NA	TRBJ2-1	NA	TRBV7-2	CASSLTGGEQFF	TGTGCCAGCAGCTTAACTGGGGGAGAGCAGTTCTTC
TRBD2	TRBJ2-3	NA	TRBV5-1	CASSGGLAGGPTDTQYF	TGCGCCAGCAGCGGTGGACTAGCGGGGGGGCCAACAGATACGCAGTATTTT
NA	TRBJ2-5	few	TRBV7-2	CASSLAGAQTQYF	TGTGCCAGCAGCTTAGCAGGGGCACAGACCCAGTACTTC
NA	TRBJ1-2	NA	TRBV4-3	CASSRTRQDLYGYTF	TGCGCCAGCAGCCGAACTCGACAGGATCTCTATGGCTACACCTTC
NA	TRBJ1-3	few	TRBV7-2	CASSEQGHTIYF	TGTGCCAGCAGCGAACAGGGACACACCATATATTTT
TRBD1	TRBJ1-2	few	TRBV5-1	CASRRLQGDYGYTF	TGCGCCAGCAGGCGATTACAGGGGGACTATGGCTACACCTTC
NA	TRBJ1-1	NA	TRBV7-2	CASSLLSAGRMNTEAFF	TGTGCCAGCAGCCTATTATCAGCGGGCAGGATGAACACTGAAGCTTTCTTT
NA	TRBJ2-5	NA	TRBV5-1	CASSLASGWETQYF	TGCGCCAGCAGCTTGGCCTCGGGGTGGGAGACCCAGTACTTC
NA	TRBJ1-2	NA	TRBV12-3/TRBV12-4	CASSRMVVENYGYTF	TGTGCCAGCTCCCGGATGGTTGTAGAGAACTATGGCTACACCTTC